The 27 T cell receptor beta chains reported below all come from one sample, sequenced in a study of T cell responses to AZD1222 COVID-19 vaccine. Clones were read by immunoSEQ multiplex PCR, and TCRdb kept only the in-frame ones, dropping some. The sample includes over 85,000 clones, approximately 84% of them seen just once. The sample in question was peripheral blood, obtained 28 days after the second AZD1222 dose. The origin of the receptors is an adult who received the AZD1222 COVID-19 vaccine.

This chain uses TRBV25-1 with TRBJ1-5; D not resolved. Germline V gene data show CDR1 as MGHDK and CDR2 as SYGVNS. CDR3 length: 14 residues. Trimming removed 5 bases at V and 2 bases at J, with 10 bases between. CDR3 in amino acids: CASSSRWGNQPQHF. In nucleotides, the CDR3 is TGTGCCAGCAGTTCTCGCTGGGGCAATCAGCCCCAGCATTTT.

This chain connects TRBV29-1 to TRBJ1-2; 9 bases fit TRBD1. Germline lookup yields CDR1 SQVTM and CDR2 ANQGSEA. The J segment lost 7 bases and the V segment lost 2 bases, leaving 8 bases of the junction unmatched. The CDR3 loop spans 14 amino acids. The CDR3 sequence is CSVEKLGTGSGYTF. CDR3 in DNA: TGCAGCGTTGAAAAGTTAGGGACAGGGTCTGGCTACACCTTC.

The CDR3 bases are TGTGCCAGCAGCGTAGCGTCCTGGGATACGCAGTATTTT. Translation gives CASSVASWDTQYF. The chain employs TRBV9 and TRBJ2-3; D call uncertain. V was cut by 0 bases and J by 6 bases, with 8 bases left in between. This CDR3 is 13 amino acids long. Looked up from germline, CDR1 is SGDLS and CDR2 is YYNGEE.

A few counts support this clone. J is TRBJ2-1 and V is TRBV7-3; 7 nucleotides line up with TRBD1. Germline loops: CDR1 SGHTA, CDR2 FQGTGA. The V segment lost 2 bases and the J segment 5 bases; nucleotides outside the gene matches: 3. The CDR3 extends over 14 amino acids. The CDR3 DNA follows: TGTGCCAGCAGCTTAGACAGGGTGGACAATGAGCAGTTCTTC. It specifies CASSLDRVDNEQFF.

V usage is TRBV7-2 and J usage is TRBJ2-7; D is perhaps TRBD1 or TRBD2 (5 bases each). This CDR3 contains 15 residues. V was pared by 0 bases and J by 3 bases, with 12 bases between. CDR1 is SGHTA, CDR2 FQGNSA, per germline. The CDR3, as DNA: TGTGCCAGCAGCTTAGCGTCGGGGCGGTTCTACGAGCAGTACTTC. Protein: CASSLASGRFYEQYF.

J is TRBJ1-4 and V is TRBV7-8; tentative D call: TRBD1 (5 bases). The ends were cut back, 5 bases at V and 7 bases at J, with 20 bases in the middle. CDR1 SGHVS and CDR2 FQNEAQ come from the germline V gene. The CDR3 runs 16 residues. CDR3: CASSPLAGYGIEKLFF. The CDR3 nucleotides are TGTGCCAGCAGCCCGCTAGCAGGGTACGGTATTGAAAAACTGTTTTTT.

The CDR3: CASSHLTGDTEAFF. CDR3 sequence (DNA): TGTGCCAGCAGCCACCTAACAGGGGACACTGAAGCTTTCTTT. J is TRBJ1-1 and V is TRBV3-1 (or the pseudogene TRBV3-2); 7 nucleotides match TRBD1. V was pared by 3 bases and J by 3 bases, with 4 bases of the junction left unmatched. Germline values: CDR1 LGHDT, CDR2 YNNKEL (reference sequence). This CDR3 region has 14 residues.

As to this clone: Other DNA sequences from this sample encode an identical CDR3 as well. The chain combines TRBV3-1 (or the pseudogene TRBV3-2) with TRBJ2-7; D uncertain. V lost 2 bases and J 4 bases, leaving 3 bases between the germline ends. The length of the CDR3 is 11 residues. Germline values: CDR1 LGHDT, CDR2 YNNKEL (reference sequence). In nucleotides, the CDR3 is TGTGCCAGCAGCCAATTATACGAGCAGTACTTC. Encoded protein: CASSQLYEQYF.

The CDR3 loop reads CASSDDSLSYTEAFF. CDR3 in DNA: TGTGCCAGCAGCGATGACAGCCTATCGTACACTGAAGCTTTCTTT. The chain is built from TRBV7-8 and TRBJ1-1, with D possibly matching TRBD1 (5 bases). The CDR3 is made up of 15 amino acids. The V and J ends lost 5 bases and 3 bases respectively, with 16 bases between them. Germline-derived CDR1 and CDR2 are SGHVS and FQNEAQ.

Turning to this clone: A junction end diverges from the germline sequence, so it may reflect a read error. CDR3 coding DNA: TGTGCCAGCAGCCTAGCCCACAATCAGCCCCAGCATTTT. Its protein is CASSLAHNQPQHF. The rearrangement joins TRBV7-2 to TRBJ1-5; D is unclear. CDR3 length: 13 amino acids. Germline V gene sequence: CDR1 SGHTA, CDR2 FQGNSA.

V usage is TRBV20-1 and J usage is TRBJ2-7; no clear D. V was shortened by 4 bases and J by 3 bases, with 7 bases between the two germline ends. Germline lookup yields CDR1 DFQATT and CDR2 SNEGSKA (reference sequence). This CDR3 contains 11 residues. The chain's CDR3 is CSATLFYEQYF. Here the CDR3 DNA reads TGCAGTGCTACCCTTTTCTACGAGCAGTACTTC.

This sequence joins TRBV10-3 and TRBJ1-2, with a tentative D call TRBD1 (5 bases). Germline V gives CDR1 ENHRY, CDR2 SYGVKD. Trimming pared 8 bases from V and 2 bases from J, leaving 12 bases between. The CDR3 sequence is 13 residues long. CDR3 nucleotides: TGTGCCATCGCCCGGGGGGTGAACTATGGCTACACCTTC. Its translation: CAIARGVNYGYTF.

The chain has TRBV5-6 and TRBJ1-2; D gene uncertain. Trimming stripped 4 bases from V and 2 bases from J, with 9 bases between. The CDR3 spans 13 residues. Germline CDR1 SGHDT, CDR2 YYEEEE. The CDR3 protein is CASSPEANYGYTF. The CDR3 DNA follows: TGTGCCAGCAGCCCCGAGGCGAACTATGGCTACACCTTC.

J is TRBJ1-2 and V is TRBV7-9, with no clear D. Germline lookup yields CDR1 SEHNR and CDR2 FQNEAQ (reference sequence). V dropped 5 bases and J dropped 2 bases, with 15 bases sitting between them. This CDR3 contains 15 residues. CDR3 nucleotide sequence: TGTGCCAGCAGCCCCCTGGGAGGGAGCAACTATGGCTACACCTTC. This translates into CASSPLGGSNYGYTF.

The rearrangement uses TRBV24-1 and TRBJ2-1, with D tentatively TRBD1 or TRBD2 (5 bases each). The germline V and J ends were trimmed by 3 bases and 4 bases, with 9 bases remaining between them. The CDR3 is 14 amino acids. CDR1 and CDR2 from the germline V gene are KGHDR and SFDVKD. CDR3 DNA sequence: TGTGCCACCAGTGATGGGACGCCGTACAATGAGCAGTTCTTC. It specifies CATSDGTPYNEQFF.

The V call is TRBV27, the J call TRBJ1-2; 7 nucleotides align to TRBD1. The CDR3 spans 12 residues. Germline loops: CDR1 MNHEY, CDR2 SMNVEV (reference sequence). V shed 5 bases and J 8 bases; nucleotides not matched to a gene: 5. The CDR3 region has the DNA TGTGCCAGCAGTCGCCCGGGACAGGGCTACACCTTC. Translating gives CASSRPGQGYTF.

This sequence joins TRBV19 and TRBJ1-5; D perhaps matches TRBD1 (5 bases). V was cut by 1 base and J by 0 bases, with 10 bases left in between. The CDR3 sequence is 16 residues long. The germline V gene encodes CDR1 LNHDA and CDR2 SQIVND (reference sequence). The DNA of the CDR3 is TGTGCCAGTAGTATAGTGGGGCCTATTAGCAATCAGCCCCAGCATTTT. Encoded protein: CASSIVGPISNQPQHF. Combining the CDR3 with reference TRBV19 and TRBJ1-5 gives the whole variable domain DGGITQSPKYLFRKEGQNVTLSCEQNLNHDAMYWYRQDPGQGLRLIYYSQIVNDFQKGDIAEGYSVSREKKESFPLTVTSAQKNPTAFYLCASSIVGPISNQPQHFGDGTRLSIL.

The chain has TRBV5-1 and TRBJ2-1; 8 positions match TRBD1. The CDR3 loop spans 15 amino acids. Germline V gives CDR1 SGHRS, CDR2 YFSETQ. Trimming at V came to 3 bases and at J to 6 bases, leaving 8 bases not matched to a gene. The CDR3 DNA is TGCGCCAGCAGCTCGACAGGGGACGTTGGCAATGAGCAGTTCTTC. Translating it yields CASSSTGDVGNEQFF.

This chain joins TRBV27 and TRBJ2-1; the D is unclear. The CDR3 has 13 residues. The germline V gene encodes CDR1 MNHEY and CDR2 SMNVEV (reference sequence). Trimming removed 5 bases from V and 10 bases from J, with 15 bases in between. DNA for the CDR3: TGTGCCAGCAGTACCCCCGGGCCGAGAGAGCAGTTCTTC. It specifies CASSTPGPREQFF.

The chain uses TRBV30 and TRBJ1-2; a possible D gene is TRBD1 (5 bases). Trimming stripped 3 bases from V and 4 bases from J, with 12 bases between. The germline gives CDR1 GTSNPN, CDR2 SVGIG (reference sequence). CDR3 length equals 13 residues. DNA of the CDR3: TGTGCCTGGAGCATGACAGCGAGCTATGGCTACACCTTC. The encoded protein is CAWSMTASYGYTF.

The chain combines TRBV27 with TRBJ1-5; 8 nucleotides agree with TRBD1. The CDR3 totals 15 residues. Germline CDR1 reads MNHEY; CDR2 reads SMNVEV (reference sequence). The ends lost 5 bases at V and 2 bases at J; junction bases unmatched: 5. The CDR3 DNA is TGTGCCAGCAGTCTTAAGACAGGGGGCAATCAGCCCCAGCATTTT. Protein sequence: CASSLKTGGNQPQHF.

The V call is TRBV27, the J call TRBJ1-4, with TRBD1 identical over 10 bases. Trimming cost V 5 bases and J 8 bases; bases outside gene matches: 14. Germline V gene sequence: CDR1 MNHEY, CDR2 SMNVEV (reference sequence). This CDR3 spans 17 amino acids. The CDR3 is CASSPRRDRGVREKLFF. The DNA of the CDR3 is TGTGCCAGCAGTCCAAGACGGGACAGGGGTGTGCGGGAAAAACTGTTTTTT.

The chain carries TRBV3-1 (or the pseudogene TRBV3-2) and TRBJ1-2; D perhaps matches TRBD1 (6 bases). The CDR3 has 14 amino acids. Trimming pared 4 bases from V and 8 bases from J, leaving 17 bases between. Germline V gene data show CDR1 as LGHDT and CDR2 as YNNKEL (reference sequence). CDR3 sequence (DNA): TGTGCCAGCAGCCGCGGCGGGGCAGGGGCCGGCTACACCTTC. Protein product: CASSRGGAGAGYTF.

CDR3 nucleotides: TGTGCCAGCAGCCAAGGCAGAGCCTCCTACGAGCAGTACTTC. This sequence encodes CASSQGRASYEQYF. V is TRBV4-2 and J is TRBJ2-7; no definite D call. With 1 base removed from V and 0 bases from J, the gap between germline ends came to 7 bases. This CDR3 has 14 residues. CDR1 is LGHNA, CDR2 YNFKEQ, per germline.

The chain carries TRBV19 and TRBJ1-1; possibly TRBD1 for D (5 bases). Germline-derived CDR1 and CDR2 are LNHDA and SQIVND (reference sequence). CDR3 length: 13 residues. V was shortened by 4 bases and J by 2 bases, with 8 bases between the two germline ends. This CDR3 reads CASSKGPNTEAFF. The CDR3 nucleotides read TGTGCCAGTAGTAAGGGGCCCAACACTGAAGCTTTCTTT.

V gene TRBV25-1 combines with J gene TRBJ2-1; 7 bases agree with TRBD1. Germline-derived CDR1 and CDR2 are MGHDK and SYGVNS. V was clipped by 6 bases and J by 1 base; unmatched bases: 6. CDR3 length: 15 amino acids. CDR3 sequence reads: CASRRQGESYNEQFF. As DNA, the CDR3 is TGTGCCAGCAGGAGGCAGGGGGAGTCCTACAATGAGCAGTTCTTC.

A few counts support this clone. This chain joins TRBV7-6 and TRBJ1-4; perhaps TRBD1 as D (5 bases). The V gene's germline CDR1 is SGHVS and CDR2 FNYEAQ. This CDR3 is 15 amino acids long. V lost 1 base, J lost 4 bases, and 10 bases lay in between. In DNA form, the CDR3 reads TGTGCCAGCAGCTTAGGAGGGGCGCGTAATGAAAAACTGTTTTTT. It encodes CASSLGGARNEKLFF.